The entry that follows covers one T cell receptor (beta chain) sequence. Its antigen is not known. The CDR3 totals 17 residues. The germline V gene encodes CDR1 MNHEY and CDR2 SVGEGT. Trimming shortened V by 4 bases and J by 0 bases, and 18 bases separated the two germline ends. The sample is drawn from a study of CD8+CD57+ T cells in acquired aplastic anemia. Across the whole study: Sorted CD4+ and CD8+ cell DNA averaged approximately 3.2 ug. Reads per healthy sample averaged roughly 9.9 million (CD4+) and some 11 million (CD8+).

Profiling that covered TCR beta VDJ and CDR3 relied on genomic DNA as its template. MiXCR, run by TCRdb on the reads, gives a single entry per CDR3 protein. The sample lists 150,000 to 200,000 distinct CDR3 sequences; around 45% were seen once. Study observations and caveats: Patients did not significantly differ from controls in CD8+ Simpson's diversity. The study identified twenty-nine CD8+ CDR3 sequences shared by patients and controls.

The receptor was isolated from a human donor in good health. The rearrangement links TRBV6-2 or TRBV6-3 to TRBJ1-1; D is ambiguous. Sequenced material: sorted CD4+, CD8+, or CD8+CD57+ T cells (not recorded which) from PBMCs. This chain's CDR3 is CASSSLTRRLMNTEAFF. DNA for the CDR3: TGTGCCAGCAGTTCGCTCACTCGACGGTTAATGAACACTGAAGCTTTCTTT.